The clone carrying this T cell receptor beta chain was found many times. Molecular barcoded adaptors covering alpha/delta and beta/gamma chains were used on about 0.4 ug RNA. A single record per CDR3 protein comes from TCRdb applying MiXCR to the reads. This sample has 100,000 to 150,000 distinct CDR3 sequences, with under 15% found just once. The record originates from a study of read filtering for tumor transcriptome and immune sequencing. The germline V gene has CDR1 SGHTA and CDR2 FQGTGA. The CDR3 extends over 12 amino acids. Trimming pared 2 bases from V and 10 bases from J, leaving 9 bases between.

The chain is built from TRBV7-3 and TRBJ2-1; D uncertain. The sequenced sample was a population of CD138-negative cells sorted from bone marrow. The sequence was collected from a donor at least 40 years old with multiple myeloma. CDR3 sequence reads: CASSLYREEQFF. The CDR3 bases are TGTGCCAGCAGCTTATATCGTGAGGAGCAGTTCTTC.